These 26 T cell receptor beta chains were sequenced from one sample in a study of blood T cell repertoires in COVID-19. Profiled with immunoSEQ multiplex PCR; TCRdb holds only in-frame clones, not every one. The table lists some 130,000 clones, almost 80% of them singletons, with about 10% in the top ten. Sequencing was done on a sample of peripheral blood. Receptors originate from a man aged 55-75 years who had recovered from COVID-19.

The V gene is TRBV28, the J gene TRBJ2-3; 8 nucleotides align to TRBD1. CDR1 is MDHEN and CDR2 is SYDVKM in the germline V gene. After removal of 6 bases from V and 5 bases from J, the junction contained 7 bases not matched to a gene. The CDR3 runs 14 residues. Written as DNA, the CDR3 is TGTGCCAGCAGCTCGGGACAGGCCCAAGATACGCAGTATTTT. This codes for CASSSGQAQDTQYF.

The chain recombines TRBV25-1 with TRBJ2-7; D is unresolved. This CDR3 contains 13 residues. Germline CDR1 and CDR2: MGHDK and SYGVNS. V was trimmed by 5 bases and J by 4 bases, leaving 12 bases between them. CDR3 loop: CASSQDPGYEQYF. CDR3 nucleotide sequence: TGTGCCAGCAGTCAGGATCCCGGATACGAGCAGTACTTC.

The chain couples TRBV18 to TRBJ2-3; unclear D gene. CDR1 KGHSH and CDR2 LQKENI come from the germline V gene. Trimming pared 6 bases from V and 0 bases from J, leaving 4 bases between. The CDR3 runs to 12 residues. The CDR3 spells CASSTSTDTQYF. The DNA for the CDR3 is TGTGCCAGCTCCACTAGCACAGATACGCAGTATTTT.

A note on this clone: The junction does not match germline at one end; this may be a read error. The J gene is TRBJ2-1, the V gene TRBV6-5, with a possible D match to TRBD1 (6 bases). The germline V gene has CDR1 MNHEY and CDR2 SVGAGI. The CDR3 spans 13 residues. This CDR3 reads CASSYSGENEQFF. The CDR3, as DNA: TGCGCCAGCAGTTACTCAGGGGAAAATGAGCAGTTCTTC.

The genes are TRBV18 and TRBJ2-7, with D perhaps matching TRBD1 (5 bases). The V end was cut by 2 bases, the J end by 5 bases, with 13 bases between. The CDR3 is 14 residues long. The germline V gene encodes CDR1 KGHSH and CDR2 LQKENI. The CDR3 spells CASSPFDRRHEQYF. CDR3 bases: TGTGCCAGCTCACCATTCGACAGAAGGCACGAGCAGTACTTC. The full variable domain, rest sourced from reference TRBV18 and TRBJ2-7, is NAGVMQNPRHLVRRRGQEARLRCSPMKGHSHVYWYRQLPEEGLKFMVYLQKENIIDESGMPKERFSAEFPKEGPSILRIQQVVRGDSAAYFCASSPFDRRHEQYFGPGTRLTVT.

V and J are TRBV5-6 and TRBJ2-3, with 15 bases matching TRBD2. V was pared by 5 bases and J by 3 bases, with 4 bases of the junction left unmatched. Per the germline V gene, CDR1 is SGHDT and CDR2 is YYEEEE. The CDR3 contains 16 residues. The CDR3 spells CASRRGTSGRTDTQYF. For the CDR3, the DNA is TGTGCCAGCAGAAGGGGGACTAGCGGGAGGACAGATACGCAGTATTTT.

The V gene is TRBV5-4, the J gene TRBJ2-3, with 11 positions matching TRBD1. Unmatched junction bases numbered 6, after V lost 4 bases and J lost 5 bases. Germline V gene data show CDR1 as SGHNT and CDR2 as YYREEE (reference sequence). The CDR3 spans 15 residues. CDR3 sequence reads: CASSLGQGVVDTQYF. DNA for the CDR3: TGTGCCAGCAGCCTGGGACAGGGGGTGGTAGATACGCAGTATTTT.

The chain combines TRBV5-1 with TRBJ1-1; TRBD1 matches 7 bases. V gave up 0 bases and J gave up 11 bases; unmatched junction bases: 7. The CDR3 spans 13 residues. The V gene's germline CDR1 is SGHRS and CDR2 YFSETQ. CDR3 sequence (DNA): TGCGCCAGCAGCTTGGCCACACGACAGGGTGCTTTCTTT. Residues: CASSLATRQGAFF.

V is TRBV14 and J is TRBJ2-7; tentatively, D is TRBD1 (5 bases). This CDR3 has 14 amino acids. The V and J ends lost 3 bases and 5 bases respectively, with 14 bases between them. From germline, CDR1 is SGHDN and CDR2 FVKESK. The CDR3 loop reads CASSHPDKRDEQYF. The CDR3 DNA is TGTGCCAGCAGCCACCCGGACAAAAGGGACGAGCAGTACTTC.

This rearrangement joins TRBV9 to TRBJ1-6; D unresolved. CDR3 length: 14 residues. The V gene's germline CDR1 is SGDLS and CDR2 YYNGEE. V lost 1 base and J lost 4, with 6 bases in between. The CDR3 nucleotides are TGTGCCAGCAGCGTAACAGATTATAATTCACCCCTCCACTTT. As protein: CASSVTDYNSPLHF.

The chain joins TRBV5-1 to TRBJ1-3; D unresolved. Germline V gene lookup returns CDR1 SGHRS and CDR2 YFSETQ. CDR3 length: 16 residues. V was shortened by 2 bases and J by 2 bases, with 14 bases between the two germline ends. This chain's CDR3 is CASSLNSLETGNTIYF. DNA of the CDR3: TGCGCCAGCAGCTTAAACAGCCTTGAGACTGGAAACACCATATATTTT.

CDR3 amino acids: CASSLLAGGPGNEQFF. CDR3 in DNA: TGTGCCAGCAGCTTGCTAGCGGGGGGGCCGGGGAATGAGCAGTTCTTC. The chain uses TRBV7-2 and TRBJ2-1; TRBD2 agrees at 12 bases. The germline CDR1 and CDR2 sequences are SGHTA and FQGNSA. The length of the CDR3 is 16 residues. V lost 3 bases, J lost 7 bases, and 7 bases stayed unmatched.

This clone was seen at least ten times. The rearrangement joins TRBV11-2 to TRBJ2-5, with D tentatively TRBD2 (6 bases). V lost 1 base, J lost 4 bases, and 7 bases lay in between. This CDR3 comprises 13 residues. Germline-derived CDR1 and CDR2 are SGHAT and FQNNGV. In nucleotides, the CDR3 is TGTGCCAGCAGCTTAGGGGAGGCAGAGACCCAGTACTTC. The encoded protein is CASSLGEAETQYF.

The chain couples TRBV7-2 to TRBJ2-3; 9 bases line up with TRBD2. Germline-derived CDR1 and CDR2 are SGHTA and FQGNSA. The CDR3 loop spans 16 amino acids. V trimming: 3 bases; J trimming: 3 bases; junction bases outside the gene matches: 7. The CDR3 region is CASSFSGGGNTDTQYF. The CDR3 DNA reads TGTGCCAGCAGCTTTAGCGGGGGAGGGAATACAGATACGCAGTATTTT.

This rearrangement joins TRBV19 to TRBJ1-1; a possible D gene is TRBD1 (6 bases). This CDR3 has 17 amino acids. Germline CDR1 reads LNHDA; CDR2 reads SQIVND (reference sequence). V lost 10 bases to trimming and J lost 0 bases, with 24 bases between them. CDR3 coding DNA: TGTGCCACCCGGACAGAGCACTACTCCCGCATGAACACTGAAGCTTTCTTT. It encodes CATRTEHYSRMNTEAFF.

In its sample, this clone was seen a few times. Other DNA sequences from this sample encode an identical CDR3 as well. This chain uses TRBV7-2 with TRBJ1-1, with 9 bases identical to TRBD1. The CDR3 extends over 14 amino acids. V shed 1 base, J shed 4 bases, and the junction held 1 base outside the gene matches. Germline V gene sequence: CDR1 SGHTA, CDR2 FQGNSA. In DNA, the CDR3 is TGTGCCAGCAGCTTAGAGGGACAGGGCACTGAAGCTTTCTTT. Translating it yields CASSLEGQGTEAFF.

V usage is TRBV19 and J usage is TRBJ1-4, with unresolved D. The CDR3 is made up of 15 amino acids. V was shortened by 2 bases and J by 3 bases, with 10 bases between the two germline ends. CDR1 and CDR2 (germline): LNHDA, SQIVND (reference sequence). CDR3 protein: CASSINLAANEKLFF. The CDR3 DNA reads TGTGCCAGTAGTATAAATTTGGCGGCTAATGAAAAACTGTTTTTT.

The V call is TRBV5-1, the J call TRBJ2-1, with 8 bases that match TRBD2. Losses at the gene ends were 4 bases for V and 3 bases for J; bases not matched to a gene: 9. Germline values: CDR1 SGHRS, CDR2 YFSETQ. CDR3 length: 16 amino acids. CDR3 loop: CASSQPGSGGYNEQFF. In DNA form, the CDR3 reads TGCGCCAGCAGCCAACCTGGCAGCGGGGGCTACAATGAGCAGTTCTTC.

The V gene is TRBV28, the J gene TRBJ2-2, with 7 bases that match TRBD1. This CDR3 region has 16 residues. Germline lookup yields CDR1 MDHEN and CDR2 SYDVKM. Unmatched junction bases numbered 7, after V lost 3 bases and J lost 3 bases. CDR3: CASSFSDRLYTGELFF. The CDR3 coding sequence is TGTGCCAGCAGTTTCTCGGACAGGTTGTACACCGGGGAGCTGTTTTTT.

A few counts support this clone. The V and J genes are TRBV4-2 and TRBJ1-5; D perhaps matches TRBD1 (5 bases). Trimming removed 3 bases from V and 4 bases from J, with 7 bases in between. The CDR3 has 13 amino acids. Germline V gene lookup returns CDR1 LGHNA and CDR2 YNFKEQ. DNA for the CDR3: TGTGCCAGCAGCCAGGACACGAATCAGCCCCAGCATTTT. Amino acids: CASSQDTNQPQHF.

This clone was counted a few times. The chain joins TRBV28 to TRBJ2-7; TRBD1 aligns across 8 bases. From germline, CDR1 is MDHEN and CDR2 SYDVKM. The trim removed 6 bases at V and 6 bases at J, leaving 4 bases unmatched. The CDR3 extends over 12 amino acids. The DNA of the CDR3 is TGTGCCAGCAGAAAACAGGGGGGCGAGCAGTACTTC. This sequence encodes CASRKQGGEQYF.

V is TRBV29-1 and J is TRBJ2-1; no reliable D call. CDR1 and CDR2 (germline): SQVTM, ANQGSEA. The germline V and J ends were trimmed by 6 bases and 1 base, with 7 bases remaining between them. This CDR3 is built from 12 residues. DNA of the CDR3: TGCAGCGTGAGTGGTTCCTACAATGAGCAGTTCTTC. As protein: CSVSGSYNEQFF.

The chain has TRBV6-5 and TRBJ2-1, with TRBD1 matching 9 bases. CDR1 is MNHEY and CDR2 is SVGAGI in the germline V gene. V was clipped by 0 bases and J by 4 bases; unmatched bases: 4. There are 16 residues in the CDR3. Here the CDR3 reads CASSYSRQGGYNEQFF. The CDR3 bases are TGTGCCAGCAGTTACTCGAGACAGGGGGGGTACAATGAGCAGTTCTTC.

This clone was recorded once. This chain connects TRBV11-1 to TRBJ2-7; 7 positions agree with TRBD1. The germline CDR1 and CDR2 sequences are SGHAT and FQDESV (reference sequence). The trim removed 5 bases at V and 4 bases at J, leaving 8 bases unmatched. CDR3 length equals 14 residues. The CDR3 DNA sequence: TGTGCCAGCAGCCCGACAGGGTTTATTTACGAGCAGTACTTC. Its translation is CASSPTGFIYEQYF.

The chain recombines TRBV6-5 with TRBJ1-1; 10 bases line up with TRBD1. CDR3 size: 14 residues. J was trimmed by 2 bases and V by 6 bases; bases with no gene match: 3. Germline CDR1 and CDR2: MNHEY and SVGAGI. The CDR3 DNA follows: TGTGCCAGCAGGGGGGACAGGGGAAACACTGAAGCTTTCTTT. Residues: CASRGDRGNTEAFF.

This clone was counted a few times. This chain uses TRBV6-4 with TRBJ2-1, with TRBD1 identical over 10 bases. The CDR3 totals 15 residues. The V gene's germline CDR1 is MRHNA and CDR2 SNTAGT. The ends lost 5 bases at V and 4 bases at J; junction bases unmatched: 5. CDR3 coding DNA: TGTGCCAGCAGTAGAGAGGGACAGGGGTACAATGAGCAGTTCTTC. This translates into CASSREGQGYNEQFF.